A selection of T cell receptor beta chains follows, all from one sample in a study of T cell repertoires in cytomegalovirus infection. TCRdb reprocessed the reads with MiXCR, giving one entry per CDR3 protein. Found here are 200,000 to 250,000 distinct CDR3 sequences, under 25% of them singletons; the top ten hold around a sixth. The specimen sequenced was CD8+ T cells from PBMCs. The source of these receptors is a human donor in good health (CMV status not recorded). Some clones in this sample may be carry-over from other donors' samples. Each CDR3 is given without its conserved first and last residue. Some rows mark clone size as missing; the rest say once, few, many or name a class of expanded clone.

>many|TRBJ1-4|TRBV7-9
ASSLGPEKLF
>-|TRBJ2-7|TRBV12-3/TRBV12-4
ASSFGTGGEQY
>few|TRBJ2-2|TRBV11-3
ASSLMSGTGELF
>many|TRBJ2-5|TRBV7-2
ASSSHQGRETQY
>many|TRBJ2-3|TRBV5-8
ASSPYTDTQY
>many|TRBJ2-6|TRBV11-2
ASSQTLGVSGANVLT
>-|TRBJ2-7|TRBV7-1
ASSSSLIGTDIYEQY
>-|TRBJ2-7|TRBV5-5
ASSLDWTAYEQY
>-|TRBJ2-3|TRBV20-1
SARDIRGTDTQY
>few|TRBJ2-1|TRBV5-1
ASSLSGVAYNEQF
>few|TRBJ2-3|TRBV7-9
ASSPEGGTDTQY
>few|TRBJ2-3|TRBV28
ASSLTTSGVADTQY
>-|TRBJ2-1|TRBV29-1
SVAGGLGNEQF
>-|TRBJ2-2|TRBV15
ATRGAGELF
>many|TRBJ2-1|TRBV12-3/TRBV12-4
ASSQGNEQF
>-|TRBJ2-1|TRBV11-3
ASSPRLATGDYNEQF
>few|TRBJ2-3|TRBV12-3/TRBV12-4
ASSGTGERDTDTQY
>-|TRBJ2-3|TRBV6-1
ASSPLAGSTDTQY
>-|TRBJ2-7|TRBV29-1
SVLGERAVHEQY
>-|TRBJ2-3|TRBV29-1
SVEKEARDTQY
>few|TRBJ1-1|TRBV7-9
ASSLGGTDKNTEAF
>many|TRBJ1-1|TRBV28
ASSLLAGSSTEAF
>-|TRBJ2-1|TRBV7-3
ASSPHGTSGGRTYNEQF
>few|TRBJ1-1|TRBV5-1
ASSRTAGTEAF
>-|TRBJ1-2|TRBV4-1
ASSQDWEEGSYGYT
>-|TRBJ2-7|TRBV15
ATSRDRVDRDSYEQY
>-|TRBJ1-5|TRBV15
ATVQGDSNQPQH
>-|TRBJ2-3|TRBV12-3/TRBV12-4
ASSRDNTDTQY
>few|TRBJ2-3|TRBV20-1
SARDHGGRADTQY
>few|TRBJ2-3|TRBV7-9
ASSTRAPHTQY
>few|TRBJ2-3|TRBV20-1
SAKASGGSINTQY
>-|TRBJ1-6|TRBV27
ASRDRAGGGVSPLH
>-|TRBJ2-2|TRBV29-1
SVEGGVGNTGELF
>few|TRBJ2-5|TRBV6-6
ASSYSVAGAQETQY
>few|TRBJ2-5|TRBV29-1
SVAGQGFQETQY
>many|TRBJ2-1|TRBV2
ASSLSTSGVGHEQF
>few|TRBJ1-1|TRBV5-1
ASSFQGSDTEAF
>-|TRBJ1-2|TRBV27
ASSRYFRGKGYT
>-|TRBJ2-1|TRBV25-1
ASSAWTDLGEQF
>few|TRBJ2-1|TRBV29-1
SVVGGPSSYNEQF
>-|TRBJ2-7|TRBV20-1
SAWDREQY
>many|TRBJ2-7|TRBV7-6
ASSLGTSAGHEQY
>few|TRBJ1-3|TRBV2
ASIGTVSGNTIY
>-|TRBJ2-6|TRBV5-1
ASNPGQGSSSGANVLT
>-|TRBJ1-5|TRBV4-1
ASSPGRNNQPQH
>-|TRBJ1-1|TRBV29-1
SVDTGGGEAF
>-|TRBJ2-1|TRBV11-1
ASSLGLASVNEQF
>few|TRBJ2-3|TRBV2
ASSEAVAGTTPTDTQY
>-|TRBJ2-3|TRBV6-1
ASSERSGPSTDAQY
>many|TRBJ2-3|TRBV7-2
ASSFYRGVRRTQY
>-|TRBJ1-2|TRBV29-1
SVGPQGLNYGYT
>-|TRBJ2-5|TRBV7-4
ASSPTGGWETQY
>few|TRBJ2-1|TRBV4-2
ASSQDYWSSYNEQF
>-|TRBJ2-6|TRBV28
ASSSPKQGSGANVLT
>-|TRBJ1-5|TRBV7-8
ASSKQPGDQPQH